This T cell receptor beta chain was profiled in a study of immune evolution from preneoplasia to lung adenocarcinoma. Study results and limitations: T cell clonality was higher in KRAS-mutant than EGFR-mutant or wild-type nodules.

Clones were read by immunoSEQ multiplex PCR, and TCRdb kept only the in-frame ones, dropping some. The repertoire holds over 4,500 clones, with 70% to 80% as singletons. Turning to this clone: What it recognizes is unknown.

The germline CDR1 and CDR2 sequences are SGHDT and YYEEEE. The CDR3 sequence is 14 residues long. With 0 bases clipped from V and 6 bases from J, the junction kept 3 bases outside the gene matches. Two lung cancer pathologists independently confirmed each histologic diagnosis. Nucleic acids came from premalignant or tumor cells enriched by macro-dissection. This clonotype was sampled from a person between 60 and 80 years old with lung adenocarcinoma. The source material was FFPE minimally invasive lung adenocarcinoma tissue. This chain connects TRBV5-6 to TRBJ1-5; 7 bases align to TRBD1. The CDR3 bases are TGTGCCAGCAGCTTGGGTCAGGGGGTTCAGCCCCAGCATTTT. Amino acid sequence: CASSLGQGVQPQHF.